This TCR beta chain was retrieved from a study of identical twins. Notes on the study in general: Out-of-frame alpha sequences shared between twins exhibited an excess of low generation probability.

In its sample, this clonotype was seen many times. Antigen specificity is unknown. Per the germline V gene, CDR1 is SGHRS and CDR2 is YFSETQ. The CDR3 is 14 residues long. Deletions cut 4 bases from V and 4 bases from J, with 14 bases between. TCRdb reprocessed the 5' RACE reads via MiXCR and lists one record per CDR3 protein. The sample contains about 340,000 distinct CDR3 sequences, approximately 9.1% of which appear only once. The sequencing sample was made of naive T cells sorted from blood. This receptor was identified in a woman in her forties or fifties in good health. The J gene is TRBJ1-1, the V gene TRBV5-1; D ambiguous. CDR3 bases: TGCGCCAGCAGCGAACCAGGCGGCAGCACTGAAGCTTTCTTT. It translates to CASSEPGGSTEAFF.